This T cell receptor beta chain was obtained from a study of blood T cell repertoires in COVID-19. In germline, CDR1 is MNHEY, CDR2 SMNVEV (reference sequence). This CDR3 has 16 residues. V trimming: 3 bases; J trimming: 9 bases; junction bases outside the gene matches: 15. Assay used: immunoSEQ multiplex PCR; TCRdb lists only in-frame clones, some missing. The sample consists of 350,000 to 550,000 clones, 80% to 90% of them appearing once. The TCR originated in a man aged 25 to 40 who had recovered from COVID-19. Sequences were obtained from PBMCs or T cells enriched from blood (not recorded which). The chain combines TRBV27 with TRBJ1-2; TRBD1 matches at 8 bases. This chain's CDR3 is CASSFKAGGVGLRYTF. CDR3 nucleotide sequence: TGTGCCAGCAGTTTTAAGGCAGGGGGCGTCGGGCTCCGCTACACCTTC.